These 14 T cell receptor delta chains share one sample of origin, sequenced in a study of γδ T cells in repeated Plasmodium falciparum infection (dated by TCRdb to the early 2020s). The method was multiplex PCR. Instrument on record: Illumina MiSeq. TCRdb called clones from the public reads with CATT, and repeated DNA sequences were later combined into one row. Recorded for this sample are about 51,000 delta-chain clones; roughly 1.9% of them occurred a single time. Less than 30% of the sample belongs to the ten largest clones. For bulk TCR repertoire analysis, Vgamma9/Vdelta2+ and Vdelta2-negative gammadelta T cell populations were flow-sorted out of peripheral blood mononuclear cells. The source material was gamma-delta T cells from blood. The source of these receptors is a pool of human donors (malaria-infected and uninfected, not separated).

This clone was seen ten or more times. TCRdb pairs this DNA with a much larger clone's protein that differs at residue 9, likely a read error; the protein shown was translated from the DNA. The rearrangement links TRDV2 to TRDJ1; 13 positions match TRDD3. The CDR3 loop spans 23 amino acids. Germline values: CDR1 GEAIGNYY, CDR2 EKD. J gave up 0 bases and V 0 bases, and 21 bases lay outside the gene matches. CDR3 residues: CACDTVKGRILGDTDRYTDKLIF. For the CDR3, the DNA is TGTGCCTGTGACACCGTAAAAGGTCGGATACTGGGGGATACGGACAGGTACACCGATAAACTCATCTTT.

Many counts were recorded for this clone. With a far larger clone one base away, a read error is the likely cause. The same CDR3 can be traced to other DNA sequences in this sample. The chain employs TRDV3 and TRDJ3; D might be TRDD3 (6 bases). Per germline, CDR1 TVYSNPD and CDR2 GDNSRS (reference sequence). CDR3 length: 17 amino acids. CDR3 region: CAFRGKGSSWDTRQMFF. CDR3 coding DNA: TGTGCCTTCCGGGGGAAAGGTAGCTCCTGGGACACCCGGCAGATGTTTTTC.

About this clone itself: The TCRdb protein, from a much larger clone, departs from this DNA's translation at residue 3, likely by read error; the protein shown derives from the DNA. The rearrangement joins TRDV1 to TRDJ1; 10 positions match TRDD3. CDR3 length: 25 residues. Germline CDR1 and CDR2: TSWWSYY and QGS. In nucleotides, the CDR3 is TGTGCTCGTGGGGAACTTTTGAGAGGAGCTACTTTACTGGGGGATTACTGGGGGTTCACCGATAAACTCATCTTT. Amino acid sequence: CARGELLRGATLLGDYWGFTDKLIF.

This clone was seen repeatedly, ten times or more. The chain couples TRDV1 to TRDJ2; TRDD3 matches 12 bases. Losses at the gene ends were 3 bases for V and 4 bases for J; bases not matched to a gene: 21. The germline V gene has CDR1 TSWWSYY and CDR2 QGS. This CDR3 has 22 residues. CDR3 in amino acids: CALGDQPAFPILGDTWTAQLFF. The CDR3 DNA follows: TGTGCTCTTGGGGACCAACCCGCCTTCCCGATACTGGGGGATACTTGGACAGCACAACTCTTCTTT.

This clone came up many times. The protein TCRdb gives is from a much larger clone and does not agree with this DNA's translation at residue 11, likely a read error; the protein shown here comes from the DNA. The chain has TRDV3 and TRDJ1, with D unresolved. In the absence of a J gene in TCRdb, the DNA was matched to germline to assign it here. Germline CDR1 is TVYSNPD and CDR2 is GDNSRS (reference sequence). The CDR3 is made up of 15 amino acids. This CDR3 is CAFPYFAYYTGKLIF. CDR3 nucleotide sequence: TGTGCCTTCCCATACTTTGCTTATTACACCGGTAAACTCATCTTT. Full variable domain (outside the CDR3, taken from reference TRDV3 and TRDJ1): CDKVTQSSPDQTVASGSEVVLLCTYDTVYSNPDLFWYRIRPDYSFQFVFYGDNSRSEGADFTQGRFSVKHILTQKAFHLVISPVRTEDSATYYCAFPYFAYYTGKLIFGKGTRVTVEP.

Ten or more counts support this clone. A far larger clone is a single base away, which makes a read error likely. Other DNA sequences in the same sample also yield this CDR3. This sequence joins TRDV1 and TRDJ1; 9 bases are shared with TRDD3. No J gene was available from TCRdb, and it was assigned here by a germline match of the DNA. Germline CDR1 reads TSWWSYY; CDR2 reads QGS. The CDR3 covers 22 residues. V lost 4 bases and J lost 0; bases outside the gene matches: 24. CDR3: CALGAPIHRVPYWGKYTDKLIF. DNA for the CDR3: TGTGCTCTTGGGGCCCCTATCCACCGAGTCCCGTACTGGGGGAAGTACACCGATAAACTCATCTTT.

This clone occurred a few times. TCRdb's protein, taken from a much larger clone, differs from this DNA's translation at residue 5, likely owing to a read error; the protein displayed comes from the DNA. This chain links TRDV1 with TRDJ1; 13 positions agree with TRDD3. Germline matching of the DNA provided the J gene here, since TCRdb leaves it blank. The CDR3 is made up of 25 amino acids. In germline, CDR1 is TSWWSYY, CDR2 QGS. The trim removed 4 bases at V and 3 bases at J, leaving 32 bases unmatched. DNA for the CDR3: TGTGCTCTTGGGGGACTAAGCTACTTTTGGCGGTCTCCATATACTGGGGGATACGCGGCCGATAAACTCATCTTT. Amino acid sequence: CALGGLSYFWRSPYTGGYAADKLIF.

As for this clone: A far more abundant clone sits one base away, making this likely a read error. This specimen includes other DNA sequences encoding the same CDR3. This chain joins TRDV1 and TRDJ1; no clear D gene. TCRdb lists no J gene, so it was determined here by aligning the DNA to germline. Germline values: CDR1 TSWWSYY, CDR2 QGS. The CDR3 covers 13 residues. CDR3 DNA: TGTGCTCTTGGTGAACTCTACGTGGGTAAACTCATCTTT. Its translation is CALGELYVGKLIF.

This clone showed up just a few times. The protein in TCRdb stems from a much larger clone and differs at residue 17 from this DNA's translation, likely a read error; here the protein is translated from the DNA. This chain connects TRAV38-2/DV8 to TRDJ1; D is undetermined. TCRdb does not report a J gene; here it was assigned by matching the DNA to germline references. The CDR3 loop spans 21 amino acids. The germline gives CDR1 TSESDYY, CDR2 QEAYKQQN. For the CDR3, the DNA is TGTGCTTATAGGAGCTCCGCTTTATGCCTCTGTACATCCAGCTACACCAATAAACTCATCTTT. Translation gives CAYRSSALCLCTSSYTNKLIF.

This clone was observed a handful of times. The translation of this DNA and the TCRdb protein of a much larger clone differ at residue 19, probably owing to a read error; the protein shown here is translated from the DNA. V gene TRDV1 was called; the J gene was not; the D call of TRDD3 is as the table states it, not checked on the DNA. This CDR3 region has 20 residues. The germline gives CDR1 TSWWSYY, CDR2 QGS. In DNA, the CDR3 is TGTGCTCTTGGGGAACTTAAACCCTACTGGGGGATACGGGGGGCCGATAAACTCACCTTT. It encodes CALGELKPYWGIRGADKLTF.

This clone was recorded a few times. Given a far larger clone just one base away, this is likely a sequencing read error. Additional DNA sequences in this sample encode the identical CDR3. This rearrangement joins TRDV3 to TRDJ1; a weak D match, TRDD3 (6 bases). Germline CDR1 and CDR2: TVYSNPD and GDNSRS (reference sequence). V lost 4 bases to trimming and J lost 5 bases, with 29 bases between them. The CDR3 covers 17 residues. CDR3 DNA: TGTGCCTCTGCCTCCCTACTCCCGGGGGACGGGAGAGATAAACTCATCTTT. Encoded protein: CASASLLPGDGRDKLIF.

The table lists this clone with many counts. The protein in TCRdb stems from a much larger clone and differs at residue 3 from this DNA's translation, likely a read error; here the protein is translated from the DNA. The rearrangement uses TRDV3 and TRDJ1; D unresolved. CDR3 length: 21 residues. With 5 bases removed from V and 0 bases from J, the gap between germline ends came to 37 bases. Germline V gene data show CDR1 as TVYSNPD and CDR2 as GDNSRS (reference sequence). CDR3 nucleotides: TGTGCCCTCACTACTGTACCTTACGGCAGCCCGTATCATGCTAACACCGATAAACTCATCTTT. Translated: CALTTVPYGSPYHANTDKLIF.

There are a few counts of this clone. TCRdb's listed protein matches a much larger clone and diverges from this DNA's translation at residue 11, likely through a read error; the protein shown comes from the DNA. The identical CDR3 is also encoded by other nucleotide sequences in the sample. This chain's CDR3 is CACDTLSTGEHYTDKLIF. Written as DNA, the CDR3 is TGTGCCTGTGACACCCTAAGTACTGGGGAACACTACACCGATAAACTCATCTTT. The genes are TRDV2 and TRDJ1; 7 bases fit TRDD3. The CDR3 extends over 18 amino acids. Looked up from germline, CDR1 is GEAIGNYY and CDR2 is EKD. The trim removed 0 bases at V and 0 bases at J, leaving 12 bases unmatched.

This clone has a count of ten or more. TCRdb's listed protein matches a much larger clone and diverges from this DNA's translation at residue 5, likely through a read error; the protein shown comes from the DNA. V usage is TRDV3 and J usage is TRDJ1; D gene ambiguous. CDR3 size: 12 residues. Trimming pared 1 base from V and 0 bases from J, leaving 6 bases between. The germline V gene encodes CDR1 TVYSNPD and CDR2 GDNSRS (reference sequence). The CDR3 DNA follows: TGTGCCTTTACAGGGAACACCGATAAACTCATCTTT. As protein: CAFTGNTDKLIF.